The present T cell receptor (beta chain) was sequenced within a study of cytomegalovirus exposure and HLA in healthy donors. Study-wide results and caveats: Common viral pathogens seemed, in a later analysis, to connect with several of the most significant clusters. Among TCR sequences, most were rare, though some public TCRs appeared in many donors.

The PCR employed 60 Vbeta primers together with 13 Jbeta primers. Data came from immunoSEQ multiplex PCR; TCRdb stores just in-frame clones and leaves some out. The sample carries around 130,000 clones, 65% to 90% recorded once. As to this clone: Its antigen is currently unknown.

Trimming pared 0 bases from V and 2 bases from J, leaving 13 bases between. Germline CDR1 SEHNR, CDR2 FQNEAQ (reference sequence). CDR3 length equals 16 residues. The sample was PBMCs. The gene calls are TRBV7-9 and TRBJ1-2; D not resolved. The TCR originated in a woman under 30 in good health and CMV-seropositive. This chain's CDR3 is CASSLAWEGSNYGYTF. The DNA for the CDR3 is TGTGCCAGCAGCTTAGCGTGGGAGGGCTCCAACTATGGCTACACCTTC.